Below are 30 T cell receptor beta chains sequenced from a single sample in a study of T cell clonality in common variable immunodeficiency. The data were produced by immunoSEQ multiplex PCR, yet TCRdb's version contains in-frame clones alone and is incomplete. Observed in the sample are about 47,000 clones, none of them singletons. The sequencing input was peripheral blood mononuclear cells. Receptor source: a person aged 18 to 70 in good health.

This clone was counted at least ten times. From the germline J gene comes the end of the CDR3, since the read stops 3 residues before it. The J gene is TRBJ1-2, the V gene TRBV10-3; D unclear. The CDR3 has 11 amino acids. The germline gives CDR1 ENHRY, CDR2 SYGVKD. The covered CDR3 bases are TGTGCCATCAGTGACACCGGGGGC. The encoded protein is CAISDTGG. The complete CDR3 sequence is CAISDTGGYTF.

This clone was observed many times. The read is 3 residues too short to cover the CDR3 end, so that end is filled in from the germline J gene. This sequence joins TRBV5-1 and TRBJ2-5; D is ambiguous. Trimming pared 6 bases from V and 1 base from J, leaving 10 bases between. The CDR3 is made up of 13 amino acids. Germline values: CDR1 SGHRS, CDR2 YFSETQ. Partial CDR3 DNA: TGCGCCAGCACCGCTACTGCCCAAGAGACC. It encodes CASTATAQET. The full-length CDR3 reads as CASTATAQETQYF.

This clone was found a few times. Read data end 3 residues before the CDR3 end; the end is taken from the germline J gene. The V gene is TRBV5-8, the J gene TRBJ2-5; TRBD2 matches 8 bases. CDR1 and CDR2 from the germline V gene are SGHTS and YDEGEE. The CDR3 totals 14 residues. J was trimmed by 2 bases and V by 3 bases; bases with no gene match: 3. The CDR3 DNA, read in part, is TGTGCCAGCAGCTGGCGGGGGGTACAAGAGACC. Its translation: CASSWRGVQET. The CDR3 in full is CASSWRGVQETQYF.

As for this clone: The read terminates 3 residues ahead of where the CDR3 ends, so the germline J gene completes it. The chain has TRBV5-4 and TRBJ2-5; 8 bases are shared with TRBD2. Unmatched junction bases numbered 4, after V lost 1 base and J lost 2 bases. CDR3 length: 15 amino acids. Germline V gives CDR1 SGHNT, CDR2 YYREEE (reference sequence). The CDR3 sequence is CASSLRASGQETQYF. CDR3 bases read: TGTGCCAGCAGCTTGAGGGCTAGCGGGCAAGAGACC.

This clone was recorded at least ten times. The read gets to within 3 residues of the CDR3 end, and the germline J gene fills in the rest. The gene calls are TRBV2 and TRBJ2-7; no clear D. V was clipped by 4 bases and J by 3 bases, with 10 bases between them. Germline values: CDR1 SNHLY, CDR2 FYNNEI. The CDR3 spans 13 residues. Partial CDR3 DNA: TGTGCCAGCAGTGGTCTCAGGAGCTACGAG. Translated, it gives CASSGLRSYE. The CDR3 reads in full as CASSGLRSYEQYF.

This clone was observed many times. Sequencing ends 3 residues short of the CDR3 end; the germline J gene provides the rest. Other DNA sequences in this specimen translate into the identical CDR3. This rearrangement joins TRBV30 to TRBJ2-1; a weak D match, TRBD2 (5 bases). This CDR3 is 12 amino acids long. Germline CDR1 reads GTSNPN; CDR2 reads SVGIG (reference sequence). Trimming pared 0 bases from V and 6 bases from J, leaving 6 bases between. The CDR3 spells CAWSVRGNEQFF. The CDR3 DNA, read in part, is TGTGCCTGGAGTGTACGGGGCAATGAG.

This clone was seen ten or more times. The CDR3 DNA, read in part, is TGTGCCAGCAGTTTGGGCCAGTACTATGGC. Its protein product is CASSLGQYYG. The full CDR3 reads CASSLGQYYGYTF. The chain joins TRBV12-3 or TRBV12-4 to TRBJ1-2; no clear D gene. The read falls 3 residues short of the CDR3 end, and the missing part is taken from the germline J gene. The V gene lost 3 bases and the J gene lost 3 bases, with 8 bases spanning the gap. The length of the CDR3 is 13 residues.

This clone was seen ten or more times. Read sequence stops 3 residues before the CDR3 end, and the germline J gene provides the missing end. The genes are TRBV9 and TRBJ2-5, with TRBD2 as a possible D gene (7 bases). Germline V CDR1 and CDR2: SGDLS, YYNGEE. The CDR3 sequence is 15 residues long. Between the trimmed V and J ends, which lost 6 bases and 4 bases, there was a span of 19 bases. Partial CDR3 DNA: TGTGCCAGCACACGCACCCCAGGGGAGGGAGAGACC. Its protein is CASTRTPGEGET. The full CDR3 reads CASTRTPGEGETQYF.

The sample holds many counts of this clone. The CDR3 end falls 3 residues outside the read, so it is completed with the germline J gene. V gene TRBV6-1 combines with J gene TRBJ2-5; either TRBD1 or TRBD2 may supply D (5 bases each). The CDR3 loop spans 15 amino acids. The germline CDR1 and CDR2 sequences are MNHNS and SASEGT. V lost 2 bases, J lost 5 bases, and 15 bases lay in between. CDR3 sequence reads: CASSEIIQGAETQYF. CDR3 DNA (partial): TGTGCCAGCAGTGAAATTATCCAGGGAGCGGAGACC.

The table lists this clone with many counts. The read ends 3 residues early relative to the CDR3; the germline J gene fills the gap. The chain employs TRBV6-1 and TRBJ1-2, with 8 bases that match TRBD1. From germline, CDR1 is MNHNS and CDR2 SASEGT. The CDR3 length is 13 residues. The covered CDR3 bases are TGTGCCAGCAGTGAGCAGGGGGCGCGAGGC. Protein product: CASSEQGARG. The entire CDR3 reads CASSEQGARGYTF.

In this sample, this clone turned up many times. The read terminates 3 residues before the CDR3 end, so the remaining end is supplied by the germline J gene. This chain joins TRBV19 and TRBJ2-2, with D perhaps matching TRBD1 (6 bases). Germline CDR1 reads LNHDA; CDR2 reads SQIVND (reference sequence). Trimming stripped 3 bases from V and 4 bases from J, with 12 bases between. This CDR3 is built from 15 residues. The CDR3 bases that were read are TGTGCCAGTAGTATCCTCGGGACAACCACCGGGGAG. Protein: CASSILGTTTGE. The whole CDR3 sequence reads CASSILGTTTGELFF.

This clone was counted ten times or more. The DNA ends 3 residues before the CDR3 does, and the rest of the CDR3 is filled in from the germline J gene. The chain joins TRBV2 to TRBJ2-1; TRBD2 agrees at 9 bases. The V and J ends lost 8 bases and 3 bases, in that order; junction bases with no gene match: 11. This CDR3 is built from 16 residues. CDR1 is SNHLY and CDR2 is FYNNEI in the germline V gene. The CDR3 protein is CASERGAKLNYNEQFF. CDR3 bases read: TGTGCCAGCGAGCGGGGGGCCAAGCTTAACTACAATGAG.

By proportion, this clone is medium-sized. Read sequence stops 3 residues before the CDR3 end, and the germline J gene provides the missing end. V and J are TRBV7-2 and TRBJ2-7; the D gene is possibly TRBD1 (7 bases). Trimming left V 3 bases short and J 6 bases short, with 12 bases between. CDR1 and CDR2 (germline): SGHTA, FQGNSA. CDR3 length: 13 amino acids. CDR3: CASSFGGGGEQYF. CDR3 DNA, as far as it was read: TGTGCCAGCAGCTTTGGAGGGGGCGGCGAG.

This clone has at least ten counts. The read terminates 3 residues before the CDR3 end, so the remaining end is supplied by the germline J gene. The V gene is TRBV18, the J gene TRBJ2-4, with 15 bases aligning to TRBD2. Germline CDR1 and CDR2: KGHSH and LQKENI. V lost 0 bases to trimming and J lost 0 bases; unmatched junction nucleotides: 3. The CDR3 spans 19 residues. The covered CDR3 bases are TGTGCCAGCTCACCACCGGGACTAGCGGGGGGAATAGCCAAAAACATT. Protein sequence: CASSPPGLAGGIAKNI. The entire CDR3 protein reads CASSPPGLAGGIAKNIQYF.

This clone was detected ten times or more. The sequence runs out 3 residues before the end of the CDR3; the remainder is reconstructed from the germline J gene. The chain carries TRBV4-2 and TRBJ2-1, with TRBD2 identical over 10 bases. Losses at the gene ends were 4 bases for V and 3 bases for J; bases not matched to a gene: 9. The germline gives CDR1 LGHNA, CDR2 YNFKEQ. The length of the CDR3 is 17 residues. The sequenced part of the CDR3 DNA is TGTGCCAGCAGCCGTATAGTCGGACTAGCGGACTACAATGAG. It specifies CASSRIVGLADYNE. From start to end, the CDR3 is CASSRIVGLADYNEQFF.

This clone was found a few times. The read ends 3 residues early relative to the CDR3; the germline J gene fills the gap. This chain links TRBV7-9 with TRBJ2-3; tentatively, D is TRBD1 (6 bases). CDR3 length: 15 residues. Germline V gives CDR1 SEHNR, CDR2 FQNEAQ (reference sequence). V was pared by 5 bases and J by 2 bases, with 14 bases between. CDR3 sequence reads: CASSPTGISTDTQYF. The sequenced part of the CDR3 DNA is TGTGCCAGCAGCCCCACAGGGATTTCCACAGATACG.

Only a few counts were recorded for this clone. The DNA ends 3 residues before the CDR3 does, and the rest of the CDR3 is filled in from the germline J gene. The genes are TRBV19 and TRBJ1-2, with no clear D. The V gene's germline CDR1 is LNHDA and CDR2 SQIVND (reference sequence). The CDR3 spans 18 residues. The CDR3 bases that were read are TGTGCCAGTAGTATAGAGCACGGGCTAGCGGCTAAAACCTACGAC. Translating it yields CASSIEHGLAAKTYD. The full CDR3 protein reads CASSIEHGLAAKTYDYTF.

This clone was detected ten times or more. From the germline J gene comes the end of the CDR3, since the read stops 3 residues before it. V and J are TRBV30 and TRBJ2-1; 7 positions agree with TRBD2. CDR1 and CDR2 (germline): GTSNPN, SVGIG (reference sequence). J gave up 1 base and V 5 bases, and 8 bases lay outside the gene matches. This CDR3 contains 15 residues. The CDR3 sequence: CAWHPGGGSYNEQFF. The CDR3 bases that were read are TGTGCCTGGCACCCAGGCGGGGGTTCCTACAATGAG.

In its sample, this clone was seen many times. With the read ending 3 residues before the CDR3 end, the germline J gene is used to fill in that end. This chain joins TRBV5-1 and TRBJ2-2; D ambiguous. The V gene's germline CDR1 is SGHRS and CDR2 YFSETQ. The CDR3 loop spans 11 amino acids. CDR3 DNA (partial): TGCGCCAGCAGCTTAGGTGAAAAG. Translation gives CASSLGEK. The full CDR3 is CASSLGEKLFF.

By share, this clone counts as medium-sized. With the read ending 3 residues before the CDR3 end, the germline J gene is used to fill in that end. This rearrangement joins TRBV28 to TRBJ1-2, with D possibly matching TRBD1 (6 bases). Looked up from germline, CDR1 is MDHEN and CDR2 is SYDVKM. Trimming removed 3 bases from V and 7 bases from J, with 9 bases in between. CDR3 size: 12 residues. Partial CDR3 DNA: TGTGCCAGCAGTTTTATCAGGGGTGGC. This gives the protein CASSFIRGG. The entire CDR3 is CASSFIRGGYTF.

CDR3 region: CASSLGTTYGQYF. CDR3 DNA, as far as it was read: TGTGCCAGCAGCTTAGGGACAACCTATGGT. The rearrangement joins TRBV13 to TRBJ2-4; no definite D call. The read comes to an end 3 residues before the CDR3 does, leaving the germline J gene to fill in the end. CDR3 length equals 13 residues. The germline V gene has CDR1 PRHDT and CDR2 FYEKMQ (reference sequence). The complete variable domain, with remaining parts taken from reference TRBV13 and TRBJ2-4, reads AAGVIQSPRHLIKEKRETATLKCYPIPRHDTVYWYQQGPGQDPQFLISFYEKMQSDKGSIPDRFSAQQFSDYHSELNMSSLELGDSALYFCASSLGTTYGQYFGAGTRLSVL.

This clone appeared many times. The sequenced fragment ends 3 residues before the CDR3 boundary, so the rest is inferred from the germline J gene. The V call is TRBV12-5, the J call TRBJ1-5; 7 nucleotides align to TRBD1. This CDR3 comprises 16 residues. Germline CDR1 is LGHNT and CDR2 is FRNRAP. V was pared by 6 bases and J by 4 bases, with 12 bases of the junction left unmatched. The DNA read from the CDR3 is TGTGCTAGTGGACCAACCGGGACAGCTCCTAATCAGCCC. Its translation: CASGPTGTAPNQP. The whole CDR3 reads CASGPTGTAPNQPQHF.

This clone has a handful of counts. The read is 3 residues too short to cover the CDR3 end, so that end is filled in from the germline J gene. The chain couples TRBV20-1 to TRBJ1-6; 8 bases align to TRBD1. Germline V gene sequence: CDR1 DFQATT, CDR2 SNEGSKA (reference sequence). This CDR3 is 15 amino acids long. Trimming at V came to 6 bases and at J to 5 bases, leaving 9 bases not matched to a gene. The CDR3 DNA, read in part, is TGCAGTGCGCACGACAGGGGTTTAAATAATTCACCC. The encoded protein is CSAHDRGLNNSP. The entire CDR3 sequence reads CSAHDRGLNNSPLHF.

Concerning this clone itself: The DNA ends 3 residues before the CDR3 does, and the rest of the CDR3 is filled in from the germline J gene. The V call is TRBV25-1, the J call TRBJ1-2, with D unresolved. CDR3 length equals 12 residues. The germline V gene encodes CDR1 MGHDK and CDR2 SYGVNS. V lost 3 bases and J 5 bases, leaving 7 bases between the germline ends. This CDR3 reads CASSELGYGYTF. The covered CDR3 bases are TGTGCCAGCAGTGAGTTAGGGTATGGC.

Remarks on this clone: A read error is the likely source, as a far larger clone sits one nucleotide away. The read terminates 3 residues ahead of where the CDR3 ends, so the germline J gene completes it. This chain joins TRBV30 and TRBJ2-2; possible D gene TRBD2, 6 bases. The CDR3 sequence is 16 residues long. Germline V gives CDR1 GTSNPN, CDR2 SVGIG (reference sequence). V lost 7 bases and J 0 bases, leaving 18 bases between the germline ends. Partial CDR3 DNA: TGTGCCTCGATTCGACTTGGGGGGACGAACACCGGGGAG. It yields the protein CASIRLGGTNTGE. The entire CDR3 protein is CASIRLGGTNTGELFF.

This clone occurred many times. Read coverage stops 3 residues before the CDR3 terminus; the germline J gene supplies the remainder. The chain couples TRBV11-2 to TRBJ2-5; 8 bases align to TRBD1. The CDR3 extends over 14 amino acids. With 5 bases clipped from V and 4 bases from J, the junction kept 6 bases outside the gene matches. Germline CDR1 reads SGHAT; CDR2 reads FQNNGV. CDR3 sequence: CASSTNRGSETQYF. The part of the CDR3 DNA that was read is TGTGCCAGCAGCACGAACAGGGGGTCAGAGACC.

As regards this clone: This likely traces to a read error, being one base from a far larger clone. The read falls 3 residues short of the CDR3 end, and the missing part is taken from the germline J gene. This chain joins TRBV6-1 and TRBJ1-2, with 7 bases that match TRBD1. Germline lookup yields CDR1 MNHNS and CDR2 SASEGT. The CDR3 has 13 amino acids. The CDR3 DNA, read in part, is TGTGCCAGCAGTGAAACAGGGGCGGAGACC. It codes for CASSETGAET. From start to end, the CDR3 is CASSETGAETYTF.

This clone was seen ten or more times. The read is 3 residues too short to cover the CDR3 end, so that end is filled in from the germline J gene. The chain combines TRBV11-3 with TRBJ2-3; 8 bases are shared with TRBD2. Germline CDR1 reads SGHNT; CDR2 reads YENEEA. The trim removed 5 bases at V and 4 bases at J, leaving 8 bases unmatched. The CDR3 runs 15 residues. The sequenced part of the CDR3 DNA is TGTGCCAGCAGCGTAGGGACTAGTCTCGCAGATACG. This gives the protein CASSVGTSLADT. The entire CDR3 protein is CASSVGTSLADTQYF.

About this clone itself: The read terminates 3 residues ahead of where the CDR3 ends, so the germline J gene completes it. The chain combines TRBV13 with TRBJ1-3; D gene unclear. The CDR3 runs 14 residues. Germline CDR1 PRHDT, CDR2 FYEKMQ (reference sequence). With 8 bases removed from V and 0 bases from J, the gap between germline ends came to 11 bases. This CDR3 reads CASFSRLSGNTIYF. CDR3 bases read: TGTGCCAGCTTCTCGAGGCTCTCTGGAAACACC.

This clone showed up many times. The read ends 3 residues before the CDR3 terminus; that terminus is restored from the germline J gene. The chain couples TRBV19 to TRBJ1-5, with D hard to call. V gave up 5 bases and J gave up 6 bases, with 11 bases separating them. Per germline, CDR1 LNHDA and CDR2 SQIVND (reference sequence). The CDR3 totals 13 residues. The CDR3: CASSADIRQPQHF. CDR3 DNA (partial): TGTGCCAGTAGTGCCGACATCCGTCAGCCC. The variable domain in full, with the rest retrieved from reference TRBV19 and TRBJ1-5, is DGGITQSPKYLFRKEGQNVTLSCEQNLNHDAMYWYRQDPGQGLRLIYYSQIVNDFQKGDIAEGYSVSREKKESFPLTVTSAQKNPTAFYLCASSADIRQPQHFGDGTRLSIL.